The entry that follows covers one TCR beta chain sequence. What it binds is not known. Vbeta (60) and Jbeta (13) primers were used in the PCR. Sequenced by immunoSEQ multiplex PCR; TCRdb stores in-frame clones only, minus some. The data contain 60,000 to 75,000 clones, roughly 72% of them singletons. The record originates from a study of cytomegalovirus exposure and HLA in healthy donors. Study at large: HLA-typed donors were the source of tens of millions of unique TCRs, which an early data release held.

General study findings and limits: As was reported, the classifier diagnosed cytomegalovirus status with high specificity and sensitivity.

This sequence was found in a woman aged 25 to 45 in good health and CMV-seropositive. Specimen: PBMCs.

The CDR3: CASSTTKRSNEQFF. The CDR3 coding sequence is TGTGCCAGCAGTACGACTAAACGATCCAATGAGCAGTTCTTC. The chain has TRBV25-1 and TRBJ2-1, with D perhaps matching TRBD2 (5 bases). CDR1 and CDR2 (germline): MGHDK, SYGVNS. V gave up 5 bases and J gave up 6 bases, with 14 bases separating them. The CDR3 sequence is 14 residues long. Together with reference TRBV25-1 and TRBJ2-1, the CDR3 gives the full variable domain: EADIYQTPRYLVIGTGKKITLECSQTMGHDKMYWYQQDPGMELHLIHYSYGVNSTEKGDLSSESTVSRIRTEHFPLTLESARPSHTSQYLCASSTTKRSNEQFFGPGTRLTVL.